This T cell receptor (beta chain) was found in a study of blood T cells in healthy people across ages. Alongside a J-beta primer mix, a sample-barcoded 5' primer served in a second PCR lasting 7 to 11 cycles. Through a template-switch adaptor with 12 random nucleotides, each cDNA molecule received a tag. Any given sample supplied a minimum of 2.5 million CDR3-containing paired-end reads. Each CDR3 protein gets one entry after TCRdb re-called the 5' RACE reads with MiXCR. Of hundreds of thousands of distinct CDR3 sequences listed, roughly three fifths are singletons. V gave up 5 bases and J gave up 0 bases, with 8 bases separating them. This CDR3 contains 15 residues. Whole-study results and caveats: Estimated diversity across one million T cells was deemed an underestimate.

Details on this clonotype: The antigen remains unidentified.

Caucasian, healthy and from Russia, the donors were aged between roughly 6 and 95. The V and J genes are TRBV12-3 or TRBV12-4 and TRBJ2-6; D remains ambiguous. Sequencing input: blood. The TCR comes from a man aged 35 to 55 in good health. The CDR3 here is CASSTSGSGANVLTF. CDR3 coding DNA: TGTGCCAGCAGTACCTCCGGCTCTGGGGCCAACGTCCTGACTTTC.